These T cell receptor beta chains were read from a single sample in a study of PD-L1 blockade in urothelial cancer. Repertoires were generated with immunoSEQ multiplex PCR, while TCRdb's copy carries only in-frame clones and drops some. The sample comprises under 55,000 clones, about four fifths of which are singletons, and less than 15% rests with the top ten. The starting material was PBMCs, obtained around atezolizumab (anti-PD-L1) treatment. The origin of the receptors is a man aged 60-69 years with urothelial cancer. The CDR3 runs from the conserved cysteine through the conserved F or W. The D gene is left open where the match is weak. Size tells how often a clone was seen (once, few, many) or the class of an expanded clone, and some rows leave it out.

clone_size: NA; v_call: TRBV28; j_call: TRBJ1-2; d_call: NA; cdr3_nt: TGTGCCAGCAGCCTTAACGCCCAGGGAGGCTACACCTTC; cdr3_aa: CASSLNAQGGYTF
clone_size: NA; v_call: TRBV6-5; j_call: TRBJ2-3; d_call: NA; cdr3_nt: TGTGCCAGCAGTCCTAGGGGGGGTAGCACAGATACGCAGTATTTT; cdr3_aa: CASSPRGGSTDTQYF
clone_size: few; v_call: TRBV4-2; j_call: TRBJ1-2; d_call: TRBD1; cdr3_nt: TGTGCCAGCAGCCAGGAGACAGGGGGTTATGGCTACACCTTC; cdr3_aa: CASSQETGGYGYTF
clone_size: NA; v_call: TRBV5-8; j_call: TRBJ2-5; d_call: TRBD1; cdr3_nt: TGTGCCAGCAGATTGACAGGGGATTACCAAGAGACCCAGTACTTC; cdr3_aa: CASRLTGDYQETQYF
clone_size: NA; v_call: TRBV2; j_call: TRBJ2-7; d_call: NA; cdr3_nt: TGTGCCAGCAGCTCCCCGGACAGCTACGAGCAGTACTTC; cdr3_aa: CASSSPDSYEQYF
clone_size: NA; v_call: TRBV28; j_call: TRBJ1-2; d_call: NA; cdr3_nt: TGTGCCAGCCTTCCGGGTGAACCCTCTGGCTACACCTTC; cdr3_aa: CASLPGEPSGYTF
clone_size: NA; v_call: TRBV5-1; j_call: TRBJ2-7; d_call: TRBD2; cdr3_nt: TGCGCCAGCAGCTTGGGGGCGGGGGGCTACTACGAGCAGTACTTC; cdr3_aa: CASSLGAGGYYEQYF
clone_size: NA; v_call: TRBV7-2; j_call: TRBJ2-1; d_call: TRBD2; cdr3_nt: TGTGCCAGCAGCCCGGGACCTAGCGGGGGGGCTAATGAGCAGTTCTTC; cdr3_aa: CASSPGPSGGANEQFF
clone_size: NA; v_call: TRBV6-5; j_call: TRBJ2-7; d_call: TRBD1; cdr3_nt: TGTGCCATCAGAGGGACAGGGGGTAACGTGGCCGAGCAGTACTTC; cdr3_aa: CAIRGTGGNVAEQYF
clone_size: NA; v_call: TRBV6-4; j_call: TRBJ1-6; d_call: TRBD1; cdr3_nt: TGTGCCAGCAGGGAGGACAGGGTGGTAACCTATAATTCACCCCTCCACTTT; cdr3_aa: CASREDRVVTYNSPLHF
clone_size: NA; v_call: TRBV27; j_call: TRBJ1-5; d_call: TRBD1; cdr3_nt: TGTGCCAGCAGTTACGGGACAGGGTTTTGGCAGCCCCAGCATTTT; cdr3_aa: CASSYGTGFWQPQHF
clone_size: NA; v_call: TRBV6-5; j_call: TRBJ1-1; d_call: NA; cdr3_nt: TGTGCCAGCAGTTACTCCGCGTGGAGCCAGAACACTGAAGCTTTCTTT; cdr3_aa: CASSYSAWSQNTEAFF
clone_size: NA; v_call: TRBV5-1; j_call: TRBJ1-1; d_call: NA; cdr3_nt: TGCGCCAGCAGCACCCGGACAGTGAACACTGAAGCTTTCTTT; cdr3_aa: CASSTRTVNTEAFF
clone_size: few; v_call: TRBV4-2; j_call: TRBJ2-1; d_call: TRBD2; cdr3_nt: TGTGCCAGCAGCCTTACTAGCGGGGGGGGCAGTGAGCAGTTCTTC; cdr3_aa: CASSLTSGGGSEQFF
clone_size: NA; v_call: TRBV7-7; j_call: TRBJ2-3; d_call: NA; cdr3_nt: TGTGCTAGCAGCCCCACCTCAAGGAGCGGAGATACGCAGTATTTT; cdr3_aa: CASSPTSRSGDTQYF
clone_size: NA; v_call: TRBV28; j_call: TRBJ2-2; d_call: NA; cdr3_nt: TGTGCCAGCAGTCTCCAAGTCGGGGGGCACACCGGGGAGCTGTTTTTT; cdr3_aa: CASSLQVGGHTGELFF
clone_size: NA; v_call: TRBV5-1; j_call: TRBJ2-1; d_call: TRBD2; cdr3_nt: TGCGCCAGCAGCTTGGGCGGGAGTACCAATGAGCAGTTCTTC; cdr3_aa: CASSLGGSTNEQFF
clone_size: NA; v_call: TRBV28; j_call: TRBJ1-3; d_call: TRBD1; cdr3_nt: TGTGCCAGCAGTTCCGTCGACAGGGATGGAAACACCATATATTTT; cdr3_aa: CASSSVDRDGNTIYF
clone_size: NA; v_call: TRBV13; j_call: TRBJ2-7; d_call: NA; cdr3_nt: TGTGCCAGCAGCTCTGAGACTAACATATACGAGCAGTACTTC; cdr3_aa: CASSSETNIYEQYF